Listed here are 31 T cell receptor beta chains from one sample, sequenced in a study of T-cell reconstitution after alpha-beta-depleted transplantation in children. Preparation of the TCRbeta library used unique molecular identifiers. TCRdb itself ran the PCR reads through MiXCR, one entry per CDR3 protein. This sample has roughly 200,000 distinct CDR3 sequences, with roughly 8.3% found just once. The input for sequencing was PBMCs, mostly from graft donor cells, taken 360 days after TCRalphabeta/CD19-depleted stem cell transplant. These receptors were taken from a male patient aged 2 to 9 who had a stem cell transplant for acute myeloid leukemia, so the T cells may come from the graft donor.

The chain has TRBV7-6 and TRBJ1-1; D is undetermined. The V end was cut by 2 bases, the J end by 4 bases, with 14 bases between. Germline-derived CDR1 and CDR2 are SGHVS and FNYEAQ. The CDR3 consists of 15 residues. The CDR3 sequence is CASSLYPSVGTEAFF. The CDR3 DNA reads as TGTGCCAGCAGCTTATACCCCTCCGTGGGCACTGAAGCTTTCTTT.

J is TRBJ2-7 and V is TRBV7-9; no firm D call. CDR3 length: 12 residues. V was trimmed by 0 bases and J by 6 bases, leaving 6 bases between them. Germline loops: CDR1 SEHNR, CDR2 FQNEAQ (reference sequence). The DNA for the CDR3 is TGTGCCAGCAGCTTAGCCCCGGGCGAGCAGTACTTC. Translation: CASSLAPGEQYF. Supplemented by reference TRBV7-9 and TRBJ2-7, the full variable domain reads DTGVSQNPRHKITKRGQNVTFRCDPISEHNRLYWYRQTLGQGPEFLTYFQNEAQLEKSRLLSDRFSAERPKGSFSTLEIQRTEQGDSAMYLCASSLAPGEQYFGPGTRLTVT.

There are many counts of this clonotype. The genes are TRBV12-3 or TRBV12-4 and TRBJ1-1; D is perhaps TRBD1 (5 bases). The CDR3 totals 15 residues. Trimming took off 6 bases at V and 7 bases at J, with 21 bases between the two ends. The DNA for the CDR3 is TGTGCCAGCAGCCCTGGACACTTAGGCGGGAGTGAAGCTTTCTTT. Translating gives CASSPGHLGGSEAFF.

The CDR3 is CASSHAEGLSDTQYF. The CDR3 coding sequence is TGTGCCAGCAGCCATGCGGAGGGACTTTCAGATACGCAGTATTTT. This chain joins TRBV7-9 and TRBJ2-3; D possibly corresponds to TRBD2 (6 bases). Deletions cut 5 bases from V and 4 bases from J, with 16 bases between. This CDR3 is built from 15 residues. CDR1 and CDR2 (germline): SEHNR, FQNEAQ (reference sequence).

The sample holds many counts of this clonotype. The rearrangement uses TRBV7-6 and TRBJ2-5; 9 positions match TRBD1. After removal of 2 bases from V and 1 base from J, the junction contained 5 bases not matched to a gene. The V gene's germline CDR1 is SGHVS and CDR2 FNYEAQ. CDR3 length equals 16 residues. The CDR3 nucleotides read TGTGCCAGCAGCTTAATAGGACAGGGGCCCCAAGAGACCCAGTACTTC. It yields the protein CASSLIGQGPQETQYF.

The table lists this clonotype with many counts. The V call is TRBV29-1, the J call TRBJ1-1; TRBD1 is a possible D gene (5 bases). Germline V gives CDR1 SQVTM, CDR2 ANQGSEA. V shed 5 bases and J shed 1 base, with 5 bases lying between them. CDR3 length: 11 residues. In DNA form, the CDR3 reads TGCAGCGTTACAGGGAACACTGAAGCTTTCTTT. Translating gives CSVTGNTEAFF. The full variable domain, rest sourced from reference TRBV29-1 and TRBJ1-1, is SAVISQKPSRDICQRGTSLTIQCQVDSQVTMMFWYRQQPGQSLTLIATANQGSEATYESGFVIDKFPISRPNLTFSTLTVSNMSPEDSSIYLCSVTGNTEAFFGQGTRLTVV.

This clonotype appeared many times. V and J are TRBV29-1 and TRBJ2-5; D may match TRBD1 or TRBD2 (5 bases each). Germline values: CDR1 SQVTM, CDR2 ANQGSEA. The CDR3 consists of 12 residues. The V end lost 5 bases, the J end lost 7 bases, and 14 bases lay between the germline ends. As DNA, the CDR3 is TGCAGCGTTCGGGGCGAGTATCTGACCCAGTACTTC. It encodes CSVRGEYLTQYF.

V is TRBV20-1 and J is TRBJ2-7, with a tentative D call TRBD2 (6 bases). CDR3 length: 13 amino acids. Germline CDR1 and CDR2: DFQATT and SNEGSKA (reference sequence). V was pared by 6 bases and J by 4 bases, with 16 bases between. The CDR3 region has the DNA TGCAGTGCCCCGGGAGAGGGCCTGTACGAGCAGTACTTC. Its translation: CSAPGEGLYEQYF.

The CDR3 is CASSSSWTPPYEQYF. The CDR3 DNA follows: TGTGCCAGCAGTTCATCTTGGACTCCCCCCTACGAGCAGTACTTC. This rearrangement joins TRBV6-2 or TRBV6-3 to TRBJ2-7; TRBD2 is a possible D gene (5 bases). Germline CDR1 is MNHEY and CDR2 is SVGEGT. CDR3 length: 15 residues. V lost 4 bases to trimming and J lost 2 bases, with 15 bases between them.

This clonotype was picked up a small number of times. V is TRBV7-8 and J is TRBJ2-5; 8 nucleotides align to TRBD1. Per germline, CDR1 SGHVS and CDR2 FQNEAQ. CDR3 length equals 16 residues. V dropped 5 bases and J dropped 5; count of bases not matched to a gene: 13. Written as DNA, the CDR3 is TGTGCCAGCAGCCCCAATTTAGGGACAGGAGTGGAGACCCAGTACTTC. Encoded protein: CASSPNLGTGVETQYF.

The table lists this clonotype with many counts. The chain has TRBV12-3 or TRBV12-4 and TRBJ1-4; 9 bases align to TRBD1. The CDR3 contains 17 residues. The V and J ends lost 5 bases and 7 bases, in that order; junction bases with no gene match: 14. The CDR3 loop reads CASSPGQGLWPGEKLFF. The CDR3 DNA is TGTGCCAGCAGTCCGGGACAGGGACTTTGGCCAGGTGAAAAACTGTTTTTT.

J is TRBJ2-1 and V is TRBV28, with TRBD2 identical over 8 bases. The CDR3 contains 18 residues. CDR1 is MDHEN and CDR2 is SYDVKM in the germline V gene. The junction had 19 bases not matched to a gene; V was cut back by 6 bases and J by 6 bases. Here the CDR3 reads CASRSPAGVRIGRNEQFF. In DNA, the CDR3 is TGTGCCAGCAGGTCTCCAGCGGGAGTTCGTATAGGTCGCAATGAGCAGTTCTTC.

The chain joins TRBV6-1 to TRBJ1-5, with D perhaps matching TRBD1 (6 bases). This CDR3 is 13 amino acids long. V lost 2 bases and J lost 7, with 9 bases in between. CDR1 and CDR2 from the germline V gene are MNHNS and SASEGT. CDR3 coding DNA: TGTGCCAGCAGTGAACAGGGGAGCCAGCCCCAGCATTTT. Its protein is CASSEQGSQPQHF.

The rearrangement links TRBV4-3 to TRBJ1-5; 11 bases agree with TRBD1. J was trimmed by 4 bases and V by 3 bases; bases with no gene match: 2. Germline CDR1 LGHNA, CDR2 YSLEER. The CDR3 sequence is 15 residues long. The CDR3 region is CASSQGQGGNQPQHF. The CDR3 DNA sequence: TGCGCCAGCAGCCAGGGACAGGGGGGAAATCAGCCCCAGCATTTT.

This clonotype has only a few counts. This chain joins TRBV3-1 and TRBJ2-2; weak D call: TRBD1 (6 bases). Trimming took off 10 bases at V and 4 bases at J, with 28 bases between the two ends. Germline loops: CDR1 LGHDT, CDR2 YNNKEL (reference sequence). CDR3 length: 18 residues. The DNA of the CDR3 is TGTGCCACCTCCCAAGATGTGTGGCAGGGGTCAGGCACCGGGGAGCTGTTTTTT. Translation: CATSQDVWQGSGTGELFF.

This chain connects TRBV12-3 or TRBV12-4 to TRBJ2-2, with 9 bases fitting TRBD2. The CDR3 runs 15 residues. With 7 bases clipped from V and 1 base from J, the junction kept 4 bases outside the gene matches. The CDR3 DNA follows: TGTGCCAGCACCTCAGCGGGAGGGAACACCGGGGAGCTGTTTTTT. Translating it yields CASTSAGGNTGELFF.

This clonotype was detected a few times. J is TRBJ2-5 and V is TRBV20-1; 12 nucleotides line up with TRBD2. The CDR3 has 15 amino acids. Germline V gives CDR1 DFQATT, CDR2 SNEGSKA (reference sequence). V was pared by 6 bases and J by 5 bases, with 10 bases of the junction left unmatched. The CDR3 DNA sequence: TGCAGTGCAACACCTAGCGGGAGGGCATCGGAGACCCAGTACTTC. This gives the protein CSATPSGRASETQYF.

This clonotype was seen repeatedly, ten times or more. V usage is TRBV15 and J usage is TRBJ2-3, with a weak D call TRBD1 (5 bases). The CDR3 has 13 residues. The V and J ends lost 8 bases and 0 bases respectively, with 9 bases between them. Germline assignment: CDR1 LNHNV and CDR2 YYDKDF (reference sequence). The CDR3 region is CATAKGSTDTQYF. The CDR3 DNA reads TGTGCCACCGCTAAGGGGAGCACAGATACGCAGTATTTT.

This clonotype was observed a few times. The rearrangement links TRBV20-1 to TRBJ2-2; D uncertain. Looked up from germline, CDR1 is DFQATT and CDR2 is SNEGSKA (reference sequence). CDR3 length equals 12 residues. V lost 3 bases to trimming and J lost 5 bases, with 7 bases between them. The CDR3 nucleotides are TGCAGTGCTAGGATCCTAACCGGGGAGCTGTTTTTT. It is translated as CSARILTGELFF.

The V gene is TRBV13, the J gene TRBJ1-2; 8 bases line up with TRBD1. There are 14 residues in the CDR3. CDR1 is PRHDT and CDR2 is FYEKMQ in the germline V gene (reference sequence). Trimming cost V 3 bases and J 7 bases; bases outside gene matches: 7. The CDR3 DNA reads TGTGCCAGCAGCTTTCTTCAGGGGGCGCGTGGCTACACCTTC. Protein product: CASSFLQGARGYTF.

This clonotype has more than one count but fewer than ten. Mismatch with germline at one junction end may stem from a read error. The chain recombines TRBV7-9 with TRBJ1-2; D is unresolved. This CDR3 comprises 13 residues. Germline V gives CDR1 SEHNR, CDR2 FQNEAQ (reference sequence). The CDR3 DNA reads as TGTGCCAGCAGCTTTGACTCCCAAGGTGGGAGCTCCTTC. Translation gives CASSFDSQGGSSF.

The sample holds many counts of this clonotype. The rearrangement uses TRBV12-3 or TRBV12-4 and TRBJ2-3; D is uncertain. Trimming stripped 2 bases from V and 2 bases from J, with 8 bases between. This CDR3 region has 14 residues. CDR3 in amino acids: CASSLSHLTDTQYF. Written as DNA, the CDR3 is TGTGCCAGCAGTTTAAGCCACCTCACAGATACGCAGTATTTT.

The chain couples TRBV7-2 to TRBJ2-7; D assignment may be TRBD1 or TRBD2 (5 bases each). Germline V gene sequence: CDR1 SGHTA, CDR2 FQGNSA. Trimming left V 0 bases short and J 3 bases short, with 18 bases between. The CDR3 totals 17 residues. As DNA, the CDR3 is TGTGCCAGCAGCTTAGCGGGGGTGGACCCGAGGGGCTACGAGCAGTACTTC. It translates to CASSLAGVDPRGYEQYF.

This clonotype was counted at least ten times. The chain links TRBV12-3 or TRBV12-4 to TRBJ2-1; possibly TRBD1 for D (5 bases). The germline V and J ends were trimmed by 1 base and 7 bases, with 17 bases remaining between them. This CDR3 spans 16 amino acids. The CDR3 spells CASSLVSGFIGNEQFF. The DNA of the CDR3 is TGTGCCAGCAGTTTAGTGTCAGGGTTTATCGGAAATGAGCAGTTCTTC.

This clonotype was observed many times. The rearrangement joins TRBV10-3 to TRBJ2-7; D is unclear. V dropped 1 base and J dropped 2 bases, with 6 bases sitting between them. The CDR3 consists of 13 residues. CDR1 ENHRY and CDR2 SYGVKD come from the germline V gene. The CDR3 spells CAISELTTYEQYF. DNA for the CDR3: TGTGCCATCAGTGAGTTGACCACCTACGAGCAGTACTTC.

This clonotype was observed many times. The rearrangement links TRBV4-2 to TRBJ2-3; D may be TRBD1 (5 bases). This CDR3 region has 13 residues. V dropped 3 bases and J dropped 6 bases, with 10 bases sitting between them. Germline CDR1 LGHNA, CDR2 YNFKEQ. CDR3: CASSQGSGDTQYF. Written as DNA, the CDR3 is TGTGCCAGCAGCCAGGGTTCAGGGGATACGCAGTATTTT.

This clonotype was observed many times. The chain links TRBV5-1 to TRBJ2-1, with TRBD2 as a possible D gene (5 bases). Germline loops: CDR1 SGHRS, CDR2 YFSETQ. This CDR3 contains 14 residues. V lost 1 base to trimming and J lost 3 bases, with 8 bases between them. The CDR3 coding sequence is TGCGCCAGCAGCTTGTGGGAGAACTACAATGAGCAGTTCTTC. Its protein is CASSLWENYNEQFF.

This sequence joins TRBV2 and TRBJ1-2; D unresolved. Trimming took 6 bases from V and 8 from J, leaving 13 bases between them. The CDR3 has 12 amino acids. Germline loops: CDR1 SNHLY, CDR2 FYNNEI. The CDR3 DNA reads as TGTGCCAGCAGGGGAGACCAGACCGGCTACACCTTC. This translates into CASRGDQTGYTF.

There are many counts of this clonotype. This chain connects TRBV29-1 to TRBJ2-7, with D possibly matching TRBD1 (6 bases). Germline loops: CDR1 SQVTM, CDR2 ANQGSEA. V lost 7 bases and J lost 0, with 16 bases in between. The CDR3 runs to 14 residues. The CDR3 spells CSAAHRASSYEQYF. The CDR3 DNA reads TGCAGCGCGGCGCACAGGGCGAGCTCCTACGAGCAGTACTTC.

The sample holds many counts of this clonotype. J is TRBJ2-7 and V is TRBV10-3, with a weak D call TRBD1 (5 bases). Germline CDR1 is ENHRY and CDR2 is SYGVKD. Trimming removed 8 bases from V and 4 bases from J, with 12 bases in between. The CDR3 is made up of 12 amino acids. The CDR3 sequence: CAIASGPYEQYF. The CDR3 DNA follows: TGTGCCATCGCGTCAGGGCCATACGAGCAGTACTTC.

This clonotype was seen more than once but under ten times. This rearrangement joins TRBV12-3 or TRBV12-4 to TRBJ2-5; 7 bases map to TRBD1. This CDR3 spans 14 amino acids. The V and J ends lost 5 bases and 10 bases, in that order; junction bases with no gene match: 13. The chain's CDR3 is CASSPRQGSFVQYF. The CDR3 DNA reads TGTGCCAGCAGTCCACGACAGGGAAGTTTTGTCCAGTACTTC.